The 8 T cell receptor beta chains in this list originate from one sample, sequenced in a study of PD-1 blockade in mismatch repair-deficient tumors (dated by TCRdb to 2015 to 2018). Libraries were made using the immunoSEQ multiplex PCR assay. The table comes from immuneACCESS by way of TCRdb, which keeps in-frame sequences with V and J called. Part of the clones is missing from these tables; in studies checked, under half for an unresolved V gene and the rest for unknown reasons. This sample comprises tens of thousands of clones, about four fifths of them detected only once. The ten largest clones capture about 3% of the sample. The meaning of the sample's time point label: peripheral blood before pembrolizumab. Here the sequenced sample was PBMCs, taken before pembrolizumab treatment. These receptor sequences come from an adult with mismatch repair-deficient cancer.

The rearrangement uses TRBV5-1 and TRBJ2-5; 7 nucleotides agree with TRBD2. Per the germline V gene, CDR1 is SGHRS and CDR2 is YFSETQ. The CDR3 loop spans 16 amino acids. J was trimmed by 5 bases and V by 3 bases; bases with no gene match: 13. The CDR3 DNA sequence: TGCGCCAGCAGCTCCCAGGCGGGAGTACTCGTGGAGACCCAGTACTTC. Protein sequence: CASSSQAGVLVETQYF.

This chain links TRBV19 with TRBJ2-7, with 7 bases that match TRBD2. The junction had 13 bases not matched to a gene; V was cut back by 8 bases and J by 0 bases. Germline V CDR1 and CDR2: LNHDA, SQIVND (reference sequence). This CDR3 is 16 amino acids long. CDR3 in amino acids: CASSGREAGFSYEQYF. The CDR3, as DNA: TGTGCCAGTTCCGGACGAGAAGCGGGATTCTCCTACGAGCAGTACTTC.

V usage is TRBV2 and J usage is TRBJ1-1, with 10 positions matching TRBD1. Germline CDR1 is SNHLY and CDR2 is FYNNEI. J gave up 3 bases and V 6 bases, and 10 bases lay outside the gene matches. The CDR3 length is 16 residues. The DNA of the CDR3 is TGTGCCAGCAGGGCACCTCCCGGGACAGGGGACACTGAAGCTTTCTTT. It translates to CASRAPPGTGDTEAFF. Using reference TRBV2 and TRBJ1-1 for the parts outside the CDR3, the full variable domain is EPEVTQTPSHQVTQMGQEVILRCVPISNHLYFYWYRQILGQKVEFLVSFYNNEISEKSEIFDDQFSVERPDGSNFTLKIRSTKLEDSAMYFCASRAPPGTGDTEAFFGQGTRLTVV.

DNA of the CDR3: TGTGCCAGCAGCGCCGGGACTATTACAACGAATGAGCAGTTCTTC. Its protein is CASSAGTITTNEQFF. The chain joins TRBV9 to TRBJ2-1; 7 bases map to TRBD2. J was trimmed by 7 bases and V by 3 bases; bases with no gene match: 10. CDR1 and CDR2 (germline): SGDLS, YYNGEE. The CDR3 sequence is 15 residues long.

This chain connects TRBV29-1 to TRBJ1-2; the D is unclear. From germline, CDR1 is SQVTM and CDR2 ANQGSEA. CDR3 length: 15 residues. Trimming left V 3 bases short and J 3 bases short, with 17 bases between. CDR3 sequence reads: CSVDTSRKEDYGYTF. CDR3 DNA: TGCAGCGTTGATACTTCCAGGAAGGAGGACTATGGCTACACCTTC.

This sequence joins TRBV27 and TRBJ1-1; 7 nucleotides align to TRBD1. Germline values: CDR1 MNHEY, CDR2 SMNVEV (reference sequence). Trimming removed 6 bases from V and 0 bases from J; junction bases left unmatched: 7. This CDR3 region has 15 residues. This CDR3 is CASSRDRIMNTEAFF. CDR3 nucleotides: TGTGCCAGCAGCCGGGACAGAATCATGAACACTGAAGCTTTCTTT.

The gene calls are TRBV13 and TRBJ2-7, with D possibly matching TRBD2 (6 bases). V was clipped by 3 bases and J by 4 bases, with 16 bases between them. The CDR3 consists of 15 residues. From germline, CDR1 is PRHDT and CDR2 FYEKMQ (reference sequence). CDR3 region: CASSFGTPGGYEQYF. CDR3 nucleotides: TGTGCCAGCAGCTTCGGGACTCCCGGCGGGTACGAGCAGTACTTC.

This chain uses TRBV7-2 with TRBJ2-2, with TRBD2 matching over 11 bases. This CDR3 contains 15 residues. V lost 5 bases and J lost 6; bases outside the gene matches: 5. Germline assignment: CDR1 SGHTA and CDR2 FQGNSA. CDR3 sequence (DNA): TGTGCCAGCAGCGGTAGCGGGGGGGCGCCCGGGGAGCTGTTTTTT. It translates to CASSGSGGAPGELFF.